This T cell receptor (beta chain) was sequenced for a study of blood T cells in healthy people across ages (dated by TCRdb to about 2015). About the full investigation: In model experiments, template switching captured roughly one uniquely barcoded TCR beta cDNA molecule for every two T cells. For two donors (one aged 18 to 29 and one aged 80 or older), the study analyzed two additional independent replicas of 1 million unique cDNA reads from the same blood draw. Age-related changes in TCR beta repertoire diversity were measured in the study by deep sequencing normalized with unique cDNA molecular identifiers. Donors of different ages were randomly distributed across sequencing lanes to avoid experimental bias. Donors were grouped into four age groups: young (average 16 years), middle-aged (around 39), aged (approximately 67) and long-lived (around 80). The research as a whole found: Estimates of total diversity based on one million sequenced T cells were regarded as lower bounds and as underestimates. Donor CMV infection status was unknown, potentially confounding age-related changes in expanded clonotypes. Since profiling was done on bulk unsorted PBMCs, naive and antigen-experienced compartments could not be conclusively compared. Observed TCR beta diversity per million T cells fell roughly linearly with age, and a significant reduction was already apparent by age around 36. Compared with the aged group, the long-lived group had more naive CD4+ T cells, fewer expanded clones and increased TCR diversity, suggesting age selection. There was a strong correlation between observed TCR beta diversity and the percentage of naive T cells measured by flow cytometry.

The cysteine opens and the phenylalanine closes a CDR3 of 18 amino acids. The retained sequence is limited to the CDR3, 54 bases, with the frame set at the first base. The germline V gene specifies SQVTM as CDR1 and ANQGSEA as CDR2. In the case of this clonotype: Its antigen is unknown. The junction shows a germline mismatch at one end, possibly a read error.

Library generation was performed with 5' RACE. The reads were generated on an Illumina HiSeq 2500. A second about 7 to 11 cycle PCR used a sample-barcoded 5' primer and a J-beta primer mix. A unique molecular identifier was introduced onto each TCR beta cDNA molecule by a template-switch 5' adaptor carrying 12 random nucleotides. Each sample yielded at least 2.5 million CDR3-containing paired-end reads. All of the RNA was converted into first-strand cDNA using the Mint cDNA synthesis kit, with a TRBC-specific oligonucleotide serving as the primer. Following uracil-DNA glycosylase treatment, a first 18-cycle PCR with universal primers M1SS and BC2_uni_R was performed on all cDNA. Per the source publication's procedure: For normalization, 1 million high-quality reads, each with a distinct molecular identifier, were randomly selected from each sample. Instead of being binned into consensus sequences, reads that shared molecular identifiers were thrown out. CDR3 identification, clonotype clustering and error correction used MiTCR with a Q25 quality threshold and the strictest error-elimination algorithm. A nonparametric unseen species model using Euler transformation provided a lower-bound estimate of total TCR beta diversity. The public sequencing data were trimmed at Q25 with fastp and processed into clonotypes with MiXCR by TCRdb, which kept only in-frame beta chains. Rows are unified per CDR3 protein, each entry keeping the most common DNA and genes. The V and J calls were not made by the authors but by TCRdb's processing. The sample contains 1.5 million to 2 million distinct CDR3 sequences, roughly 28% of them found a single time. The ten biggest clones cover 7.7% of the sample.

The 39 donors, aged 6 to 90 years, were systemically healthy Caucasian individuals from Russia. Each donor gave approximately 10 milliliters of peripheral blood, collected into EDTA-treated Vacutainer tubes. Ficoll-Paque density-gradient centrifugation was used to isolate PBMCs, with at least 6.5 million per sample. Trizol reagent was used to extract total RNA from the PBMCs, yielding at least 5.5 micrograms per sample. Naive CD45RAhigh/CD27high T cell percentages were measured by flow cytometry on a PBMC aliquot from every donor. This sequence uses TRBV29-1 and TRBJ2-6; TRBD2 aligns with 12 central bases. The sequence derives from a woman in her 30s in good health. Sequenced: blood. In nucleotide form, the sequence is TGCAGCGTTCCGAAGGTACCTAGCGGGGGGGCCGGGGCCAACGTCCGGACTTTC. Its coded protein is CSVPKVPSGGAGANVRTF. When the CDR3 is completed using the reference TRBV29-1 and TRBJ2-6 genes on either side, the full variable domain is SAVISQKPSRDICQRGTSLTIQCQVDSQVTMMFWYRQQPGQSLTLIATANQGSEATYESGFVIDKFPISRPNLTFSTLTVSNMSPEDSSIYLCSVPKVPSGGAGANVRTFGAGSRLTVL.